The rows below give T cell receptor beta chains drawn from one sample of a study of T cell changes during pregnancy in multiple sclerosis. Data came from immunoSEQ multiplex PCR; TCRdb stores just in-frame clones and leaves some out. The table shows about 68,000 clones, with roughly nine tenths occurring only once. The specimen comprised peripheral blood, sampled in the second trimester of pregnancy. These receptors all stem from a female donor with multiple sclerosis, enrolled in a pregnancy study. Each CDR3 is given with its conserved first and last residue. Fields, in order: clone size, V gene, J gene, D gene, CDR3 DNA, CDR3 protein. A D gene is named only where the DNA matches it firmly. Clone sizes are given selectively: once, few, many, or a class where the clone is expanded.

>.|TRBV10-3|TRBJ2-6|TRBD2
TGTGCCATCAGTGCATACGGGGGGGCGGAAGGGGCCAACGTCCTGACTTTC
CAISAYGGAEGANVLTF
>.|TRBV7-9|TRBJ2-1|TRBD1
TGTGCCAGCAGCCCACAGACAGGGCCTCCCATCAATGAGCAGTTCTTC
CASSPQTGPPINEQFF
>.|TRBV7-2|TRBJ2-3|TRBD2
TGTGCCAGCAGCTTAGACGGGGGGAGCACAGATACGCAGTATTTT
CASSLDGGSTDTQYF
>.|TRBV27|TRBJ1-6|.
TGTGCCAGCAGTATCCAGGACTTGAATTCACCCCTCCACTTT
CASSIQDLNSPLHF
>.|TRBV15|TRBJ2-5|.
TGTGCCACCAGCAGAGATAGAGTTAGCGCCCTGGGGGAGACCCAGTACTTC
CATSRDRVSALGETQYF
>.|TRBV29-1|TRBJ2-5|TRBD1
TGCAGCGTTGAGGGGACAGGTCGAGAGACCCAGTACTTC
CSVEGTGRETQYF
>.|TRBV2|TRBJ2-7|TRBD2
TGTGCCAGCAGGCAAACTAGCGCACTAGCCTACGAGCAGTACTTC
CASRQTSALAYEQYF
>once|TRBV6-5|TRBJ1-6|TRBD1
TGTGCCAGCAGGACCGGACAGGGTGATTCACCCCTCCACTTT
CASRTGQGDSPLHF
>few|TRBV4-1|TRBJ1-5|TRBD1
TGCGCCAGCAGCTCGCTAACAGGGGGCGAGCAGCCCCAGCATTTT
CASSSLTGGEQPQHF
>.|TRBV9|TRBJ2-2|.
TGTGCCAGCAGCGTAGGGGAGCCCGGGGAGCTGTTTTTT
CASSVGEPGELFF
>.|TRBV10-3|TRBJ2-5|.
TGTGCCATCAGTGACTGGCAAGAAGAGACCCAGTACTTC
CAISDWQEETQYF
>.|TRBV15|TRBJ2-5|.
TGTGCCACCAGCAGAGGGCCTCGAGAGACCCAGTACTTC
CATSRGPRETQYF
>.|TRBV4-2|TRBJ1-6|TRBD1
TGTGCCAGCAGCCATCACGAGGGGACAGATTATAATTCACCCCTCCACTTT
CASSHHEGTDYNSPLHF
>.|TRBV4-1|TRBJ1-2|.
TGCGCCAGCAGCCAAGAAGTCGCCGGGATCCCTCCAGGCTACACCTTC
CASSQEVAGIPPGYTF
>.|TRBV23-1|TRBJ2-7|TRBD1
TGCGCCAGCAGTCAAACGGGGGACAGGGACCGTTTGGTTTCCTACGAGCAGTACTTC
CASSQTGDRDRLVSYEQYF
>.|TRBV5-6|TRBJ1-5|.
TGTGCCAGCAGCTTGGGTCCGGGTAATCAGCCCCAGCATTTT
CASSLGPGNQPQHF
>.|TRBV29-1|TRBJ2-2|TRBD2
TGCAGCGTCCGTAGCGGGGGGGCCGTGTCCAACACCGGGGAGCTGTTTTTT
CSVRSGGAVSNTGELFF
>.|TRBV5-4|TRBJ2-1|TRBD1
TGTGCCAGCAGCGAAGGAGGGACAGGGGGGGGCAATGAGCAGTTCTTC
CASSEGGTGGGNEQFF
>.|TRBV5-6|TRBJ2-1|.
TGTGCCAGCAGCTTTACCGTTCTACCTTCCAATGAGCAGTTCTTC
CASSFTVLPSNEQFF
>.|TRBV5-4|TRBJ2-1|.
TGTGCCAGCAGCACCAGACAGACTGGAAACAATGAGCAGTTCTTC
CASSTRQTGNNEQFF
>.|TRBV30|TRBJ2-5|TRBD1
TGTGCCTGGAGAAGGGACAGTCAAGAGACCCAGTACTTC
CAWRRDSQETQYF
>medium-sized|TRBV27|TRBJ1-6|TRBD1
TGTGCCAGCAGCTACAGGGGGCATTCACCCCTCCACTTT
CASSYRGHSPLHF